This T cell receptor (beta chain) was captured by sequencing in a study of cytomegalovirus exposure and HLA in healthy donors. Study overall: As an earlier analysis found, around 170 million T cells yielded some 120 million unique TCR beta sequences.

The PCR used 60 Vbeta and 13 Jbeta primers. Libraries were prepared by immunoSEQ multiplex PCR; TCRdb keeps only in-frame clonotypes and omits some of them. The sample contains about 150,000 clones, more than 8% of which appear only once. General study points: A later analysis associated 15,000 to 20,000 TCR beta sequences with HLA alleles at a 0.05 false discovery rate. Usually a TCR sequence was rare, but some public TCRs were found in many donors. A later analysis reportedly found fewer N-insertions in an Asian-associated ancestry cluster than the approximately 730-donor mean.

CDR3 size: 16 residues. The ends were cut back, 0 bases at V and 0 bases at J, with 9 bases in the middle. From germline, CDR1 is MNHEY and CDR2 SVGAGI. As for this clone: No antigen is known for it.

This clonotype originated in a man aged 50-60 years in good health and CMV-seronegative. The chain uses TRBV6-5 and TRBJ1-3; D unresolved. The sequencing input was PBMCs. The CDR3 DNA is TGTGCCAGCAGTTACTCGCGGCGGAGCTCTGGAAACACCATATATTTT. Its protein product is CASSYSRRSSGNTIYF.